These 7 T cell receptor beta chains originate from one sample sequenced in a study of blood T cell repertoires in COVID-19. Some clones are missing from TCRdb's copy, which holds only in-frame ones; the method was immunoSEQ multiplex PCR. This sample has around 450,000 clones, with 87% found just once. The material sequenced was PBMCs or T cells enriched from blood (not recorded which). These receptors were obtained from a woman between 18 and 30 years old who had recovered from COVID-19.

The V and J genes are TRBV3-1 (or the pseudogene TRBV3-2) and TRBJ2-7; D possibly corresponds to TRBD1 (6 bases). Germline CDR1 is LGHDT and CDR2 is YNNKEL (reference sequence). This CDR3 has 19 amino acids. Trimming shortened V by 1 base and J by 1 base, and 23 bases separated the two germline ends. The CDR3 loop reads CASSQGSRVRGGDSYEQYF. CDR3 nucleotides: TGTGCCAGCAGCCAAGGCTCTAGGGTCCGAGGGGGTGATTCCTACGAGCAGTACTTC.

The chain employs TRBV9 and TRBJ1-3; 9 bases map to TRBD1. The V and J ends lost 3 bases and 4 bases, in that order; junction bases with no gene match: 2. The CDR3 has 14 residues. Germline assignment: CDR1 SGDLS and CDR2 YYNGEE. The CDR3 nucleotides read TGTGCCAGCAGCGAGGGGACAGGGGGAAACACCATATATTTT. Translated, it gives CASSEGTGGNTIYF.

The genes are TRBV2 and TRBJ1-3; weak D call: TRBD1 (6 bases). The CDR3 is 14 residues long. Germline CDR1 is SNHLY and CDR2 is FYNNEI. V was cut by 3 bases and J by 6 bases, with 12 bases left in between. The CDR3 bases are TGTGCCAGCAGTGATTGGACAGCGGAAAACACCATATATTTT. Translating gives CASSDWTAENTIYF.

This chain uses TRBV7-2 with TRBJ2-5; TRBD2 is a possible D gene (6 bases). Trimming cost V 5 bases and J 5 bases, with 15 bases left between them. Germline CDR1 is SGHTA and CDR2 is FQGNSA. CDR3 length: 14 amino acids. The CDR3 region is CASSHAVGRETQYF. CDR3 coding DNA: TGTGCCAGCAGCCACGCGGTGGGGAGGGAGACCCAGTACTTC. The whole variable domain, remainder taken from reference TRBV7-2 and TRBJ2-5, is GAGVSQSPSNKVTEKGKDVELRCDPISGHTALYWYRQSLGQGLEFLIYFQGNSAPDKSGLPSDRFSAERTGGSVSTLTIQRTQQEDSAVYLCASSHAVGRETQYFGPGTRLLVL.

This sequence joins TRBV6-6 and TRBJ1-6, with D maybe TRBD1 (6 bases). The CDR3 has 19 amino acids. Looked up from germline, CDR1 is MNHNY and CDR2 is SVGAGI (reference sequence). Trimming pared 6 bases from V and 9 bases from J, leaving 30 bases between. The CDR3 spells CASSRSYSDSPGSGSPLHF. The CDR3, as DNA: TGTGCCAGCAGCCGATCTTATTCGGACAGCCCCGGTTCAGGTTCACCCCTCCACTTT.

The chain has TRBV5-1 and TRBJ2-5, with D maybe TRBD1 (6 bases). V lost 3 bases and J 5 bases, leaving 17 bases between the germline ends. Germline assignment: CDR1 SGHRS and CDR2 YFSETQ. The length of the CDR3 is 15 residues. The CDR3 sequence is CASSSGVGQGETQYF. CDR3 DNA sequence: TGCGCCAGCAGCTCAGGGGTGGGGCAGGGGGAGACCCAGTACTTC.

The gene calls are TRBV2 and TRBJ1-2; tentative D call: TRBD1 (6 bases). CDR3 length: 13 residues. Germline V gene data show CDR1 as SNHLY and CDR2 as FYNNEI. Trimming shortened V by 7 bases and J by 6 bases, and 15 bases separated the two germline ends. The CDR3 reads CASISTGFHGYTF. For the CDR3, the DNA is TGTGCCAGCATCTCAACAGGGTTCCATGGCTACACCTTC.